This TCR beta chain stems from a study of cytomegalovirus exposure and HLA in healthy donors. Looking at the study overall: Per a later analysis, the roughly 690 first-cohort and some 110 validation repertoires shared one platform.

The repertoire was sequenced with immunoSEQ multiplex PCR; TCRdb's copy has only in-frame clones and lacks some. The sample records more than 110,000 clones, about nine tenths being singletons. Germline CDR1 reads SEHNR; CDR2 reads FQNEAQ (reference sequence). Trimming took 10 bases from V and 2 from J, leaving 17 bases between them. This CDR3 region has 15 residues. The chain joins TRBV7-9 to TRBJ2-2, with D possibly matching TRBD1 (5 bases). The sample comprised PBMCs. The TCR sequence derives from a man aged 18-30 years in good health and CMV-seronegative. The DNA of the CDR3 is TGTGCCACTACCCCCCCAGGGATAAACACCGGGGAGCTGTTTTTT. It specifies CATTPPGINTGELFF.